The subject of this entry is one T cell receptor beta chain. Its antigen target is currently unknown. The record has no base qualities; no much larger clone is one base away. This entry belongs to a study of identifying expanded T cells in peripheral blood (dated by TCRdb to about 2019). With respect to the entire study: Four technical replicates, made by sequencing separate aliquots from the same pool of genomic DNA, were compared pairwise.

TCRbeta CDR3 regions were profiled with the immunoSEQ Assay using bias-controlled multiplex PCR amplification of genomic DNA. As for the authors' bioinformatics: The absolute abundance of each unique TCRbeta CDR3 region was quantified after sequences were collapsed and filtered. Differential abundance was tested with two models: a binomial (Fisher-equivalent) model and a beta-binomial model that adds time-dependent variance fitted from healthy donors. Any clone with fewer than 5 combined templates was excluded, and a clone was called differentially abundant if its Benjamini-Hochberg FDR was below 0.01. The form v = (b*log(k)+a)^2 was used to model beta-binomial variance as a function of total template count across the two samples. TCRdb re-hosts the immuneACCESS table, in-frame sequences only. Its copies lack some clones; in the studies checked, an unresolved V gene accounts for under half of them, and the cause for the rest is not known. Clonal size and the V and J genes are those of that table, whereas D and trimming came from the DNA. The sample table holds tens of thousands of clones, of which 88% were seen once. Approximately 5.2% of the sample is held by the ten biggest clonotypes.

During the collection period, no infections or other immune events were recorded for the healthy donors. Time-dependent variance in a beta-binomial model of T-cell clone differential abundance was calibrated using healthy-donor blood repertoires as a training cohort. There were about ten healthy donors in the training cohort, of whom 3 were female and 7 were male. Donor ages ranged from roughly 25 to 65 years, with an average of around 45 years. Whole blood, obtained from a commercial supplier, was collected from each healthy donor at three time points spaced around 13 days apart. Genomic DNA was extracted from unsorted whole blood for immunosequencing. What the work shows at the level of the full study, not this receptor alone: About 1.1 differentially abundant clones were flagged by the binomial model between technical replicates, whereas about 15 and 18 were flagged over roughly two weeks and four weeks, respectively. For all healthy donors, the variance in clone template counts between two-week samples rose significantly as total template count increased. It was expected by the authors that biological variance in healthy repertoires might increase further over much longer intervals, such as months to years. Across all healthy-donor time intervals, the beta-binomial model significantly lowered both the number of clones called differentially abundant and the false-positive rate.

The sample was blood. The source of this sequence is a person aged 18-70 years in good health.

Read as DNA, the sequence is TGTGCCAGTAGTCCCCGCGCCGGGACAGGGAGGGGGACATTATATGGCTACACCTTC. It translates as CASSPRAGTGRGTLYGYTF. This chain is built from TRBV19 and TRBJ1-2, with 9 middle bases fitting TRBD1. The junction shows trimming of 5 bases on V and 5 bases on J, and the gene matches do not reach 21 bases of it. The CDR3 sequence holds 19 residues, the cysteine and phenylalanine included. Only CDR3 DNA remains: 57 bases, in frame from the first base. From a lookup of the germline V gene (reference sequence), CDR1 and CDR2 are LNHDA and SQIVND.